The 8 T cell receptor beta chains below were found in one sample sequenced in a study of blood T cell repertoires in COVID-19. Measured with immunoSEQ multiplex PCR; TCRdb has only the in-frame clones, and not every one. The sample lists 200,000 to 250,000 clones, around 81% occurring once. Sequences were obtained from PBMCs or T cells enriched from blood (not recorded which). The receptor set was obtained from a man aged 25 to 40 with acute COVID-19.

In nucleotides, the CDR3 is TGTGCCTGGAGTACGACCAGGGGCGTCTACGAGCAGTACTTC. Encoded protein: CAWSTTRGVYEQYF. The rearrangement joins TRBV30 to TRBJ2-7; a weak D match, TRBD1 (6 bases). This CDR3 has 14 residues. Germline values: CDR1 GTSNPN, CDR2 SVGIG (reference sequence). Trimming took 2 bases from V and 3 from J, leaving 14 bases between them.

This clone turned up a few times. This sequence joins TRBV3-1 (or the pseudogene TRBV3-2) and TRBJ1-5, with 7 positions matching TRBD1. The CDR3 totals 13 residues. Per germline, CDR1 LGHDT and CDR2 YNNKEL (reference sequence). V lost 4 bases and J lost 6; bases outside the gene matches: 3. CDR3 sequence: CASSPQGGQPQHF. In DNA, the CDR3 is TGTGCCAGCAGCCCCCAGGGGGGTCAGCCCCAGCATTTT.

This clone has a handful of counts. The rearrangement uses TRBV7-3 and TRBJ1-1; maybe TRBD1 (6 bases). Germline CDR1 reads SGHTA; CDR2 reads FQGTGA. Trimming left V 5 bases short and J 6 bases short, with 13 bases between. CDR3 size: 13 residues. CDR3 bases: TGTGCCAGCAGCGGAACCAGGGGCTCTGAAGCTTTCTTT. It specifies CASSGTRGSEAFF.

This clone appeared once. The chain has TRBV7-6 and TRBJ1-1, with D uncertain. The V end was cut by 2 bases, the J end by 2 bases, with 9 bases between. The CDR3 is 14 residues long. CDR1 SGHVS and CDR2 FNYEAQ come from the germline V gene. For the CDR3, the DNA is TGTGCCAGCAGCTTAATCGGTATCAACACTGAAGCTTTCTTT. This translates into CASSLIGINTEAFF. Based on the CDR3 plus reference TRBV7-6 and TRBJ1-1, the full variable domain is GAGVSQSPRYKVTKRGQDVALRCDPISGHVSLYWYRQALGQGPEFLTYFNYEAQQDKSGLPNDRFSAERPEGSISTLTIQRTEQRDSAMYRCASSLIGINTEAFFGQGTRLTVV.

The chain couples TRBV2 to TRBJ1-2, with D possibly being TRBD1 (6 bases). Germline V gene lookup returns CDR1 SNHLY and CDR2 FYNNEI. CDR3 length: 15 residues. V shed 6 bases and J shed 4 bases, with 18 bases lying between them. The DNA of the CDR3 is TGTGCCAGCAGCCCCGGTGGACAGCCGTCCTATGGCTACACCTTC. Protein sequence: CASSPGGQPSYGYTF.

The chain joins TRBV7-3 to TRBJ1-1; a weak D match, TRBD1 (5 bases). V was clipped by 7 bases and J by 0 bases, with 9 bases between them. The CDR3 spans 13 residues. CDR1 is SGHTA, CDR2 FQGTGA, per germline. This CDR3 is CASKQALNTEAFF. The CDR3 DNA reads as TGTGCCAGCAAACAGGCGCTGAACACTGAAGCTTTCTTT.

The gene calls are TRBV7-3 and TRBJ2-2; D perhaps matches TRBD1 (6 bases). From germline, CDR1 is SGHTA and CDR2 FQGTGA. The V end lost 6 bases, the J end lost 2 bases, and 10 bases lay between the germline ends. CDR3 size: 14 residues. In DNA form, the CDR3 reads TGTGCCAGCAGTTGGGGGCCCAACACCGGGGAGCTGTTTTTT. As protein: CASSWGPNTGELFF. The variable domain in full, with the rest retrieved from reference TRBV7-3 and TRBJ2-2, is GAGVSQTPSNKVTEKGKYVELRCDPISGHTALYWYRQSLGQGPEFLIYFQGTGAADDSGLPNDRFFAVRPEGSVSTLKIQRTERGDSAVYLCASSWGPNTGELFFGEGSRLTVL.

This chain joins TRBV9 and TRBJ1-4; TRBD1 matches 10 bases. The V gene end was trimmed by 0 bases and the J gene end by 6 bases; junction bases not matched to a gene: 2. CDR3 length: 15 amino acids. Germline-derived CDR1 and CDR2 are SGDLS and YYNGEE. As DNA, the CDR3 is TGTGCCAGCAGCGTAGATGGGACAGGGGATGAAAAACTGTTTTTT. Its translation is CASSVDGTGDEKLFF.